This TCR beta chain came from a study of Graves' ophthalmopathy and Graves' hyperthyroidism. This clonotype was observed many times. The target antigen is unknown. TCR beta CDR3 regions were amplified from RNA transcripts. An opening RT-PCR round employed HTBI primers and preceded a second-round multiplex PCR. MiXCR, applied by TCRdb to the multiplex PCR reads, yields one record per CDR3 protein. This table has about 620,000 distinct CDR3 sequences, 22% appearing once. Notes on the study in general: In predicting ophthalmopathy progression, the model reached about 69% sensitivity and 72.22% specificity.

V was cut by 10 bases and J by 7 bases, with 22 bases left in between. CDR3 length: 14 residues. The V gene's germline CDR1 is SNHLY and CDR2 FYNNEI. No ophthalmopathy within 18 months of follow-up signified stable hyperthyroidism. Clinical symptoms, serum thyroxine, TRAb, thyroid ultrasound and orbital computed tomography formed the basis of diagnosis. Fresh peripheral blood, about 9.3 ml, was the PBMC source. Sequencing was carried out using peripheral blood. The chain carries TRBV2 and TRBJ1-1, with D maybe TRBD1 (5 bases). This clonotype was obtained from a young woman with stable Graves' hyperthyroidism. Some clones in this sample may be carry-over from other donors' samples. DNA for the CDR3: TGTGCCATTACTCCCGGGAACTCGAGGGGTGAAGCTTTCTTT. Translation gives CAITPGNSRGEAFF.